These T cell receptor beta chains were read from a single sample in a study of T-cell memory formation after mild COVID-19. TCRdb re-analysed the 5' RACE reads in MiXCR, keeping a single row per CDR3 protein. Of fewer than 550,000 distinct CDR3 sequences in the sample, about 20% are singletons; the top ten hold around 8.4%. Sequenced sample: PBMCs or a T cell subset sorted from them (not recorded which). Receptor source: an adult woman who had mild COVID-19 (a few samples of this study predate the infection). Cell type and time point are not known. Each CDR3 is given with its conserved first and last residue. D genes are given only for firm matches. Rows give clone size only sometimes, using once, few, many, or a class for an expanded clone.

d_gene	abundance	v_gene	j_gene	CDR3nt	CDR3aa
-	-	TRBV19	TRBJ1-1	TGTGCCAGTAGTCCATCATCCGGGACGCGGGGCACTGAAGCTTTCTTT	CASSPSSGTRGTEAFF
-	few	TRBV19	TRBJ1-5	TGTGCCAGTACCCTCTCGGGAGGGGGCAATCAGCCCCAGCATTTT	CASTLSGGGNQPQHF
-	-	TRBV6-5	TRBJ2-4	TGTGCCACCACAGAGGGGGGGGCCGACATTCAGTACTTC	CATTEGGADIQYF
-	-	TRBV12-3/TRBV12-4	TRBJ1-2	TGTGCCAGCAGCCCCCACCCCTTTAATCGCCAGGAAGGCTACACCTTC	CASSPHPFNRQEGYTF
-	-	TRBV5-4	TRBJ1-1	TGTGCCAGCACAGGGACGAGAATGAACACTGAAGCTTTCTTT	CASTGTRMNTEAFF
-	few	TRBV15	TRBJ1-2	TGTGCCACCAGCCTAATGACAGGCGTCTTCTATGGCTACACCTTC	CATSLMTGVFYGYTF
-	-	TRBV4-1	TRBJ2-7	TGCGCCAGCAGCAAAGAAAGTCGACGGTCCTACGAGCAGTACTTC	CASSKESRRSYEQYF
-	-	TRBV6-1	TRBJ2-5	TGTGCCAGCAAGGGCAACAGACGGGAGACCCAGTACTTC	CASKGNRRETQYF
TRBD1	-	TRBV11-3	TRBJ2-7	TGTGCCAGCAGCTTAAGGATGGGACAGGTATACGAGCAGTACTTC	CASSLRMGQVYEQYF
-	-	TRBV5-5	TRBJ2-1	TGTGCCAGCAGCGGCTTGGGACCGCGACAGAACGGAGAGTTCTTC	CASSGLGPRQNGEFF
-	many	TRBV4-1	TRBJ1-1	TGCGCCAGCAGCCAAGTGGTGGCAGGGTCTCTGAACACTGAAGCTTTCTTT	CASSQVVAGSLNTEAFF
TRBD2	few	TRBV4-1	TRBJ2-2	TGCGCCAGCAGCCAGCTAGCGGGAAATATCGGGGAGCTGTTTTTT	CASSQLAGNIGELFF
-	-	TRBV5-5	TRBJ1-1	TGTGCCAGCAGCTTGGCACGGGTCACTGAAGCTTTCTTT	CASSLARVTEAFF
-	few	TRBV6-5	TRBJ2-1	TGTGCCAGCAGCCGCACCTCCTACAATGAGCAGTTCTTC	CASSRTSYNEQFF
-	-	TRBV4-1	TRBJ2-7	TGCGCCAGCAGCCAAGGACCAGGGTACGAGCAGTACTTC	CASSQGPGYEQYF
-	-	TRBV4-3	TRBJ1-5	TGCGCCAGCAGCCAAGATACGACTAATCAGCCCCAGCATTTT	CASSQDTTNQPQHF
TRBD1	few	TRBV11-3	TRBJ2-5	TGTGCCAGCAGCTTAGCCGGGACAGGGTACTACCAGTACTTC	CASSLAGTGYYQYF
TRBD1	-	TRBV20-1	TRBJ1-5	TGCAGTGCTAGAGTGCGGGACAGCGGATCGGAGCCCCAGCATTTT	CSARVRDSGSEPQHF
-	few	TRBV4-1	TRBJ2-7	TGCGCCAGCAGCCAAGGACAGGCCTACGAGCAGTACTTC	CASSQGQAYEQYF
-	-	TRBV12-3/TRBV12-4	TRBJ1-5	TGTGCCAGCAGGCGACCCCCAGAGCCCCAGCATTTT	CASRRPPEPQHF
-	few	TRBV6-5	TRBJ2-1	TGTGCCAGCAGTTATTTGACTAGTTACGACAATGAGCAGTTCTTC	CASSYLTSYDNEQFF
-	-	TRBV24-1	TRBJ2-1	TGTGCCACCAGTGATTTGACTAGCAGGGGCAATGAGCAGTTCTTC	CATSDLTSRGNEQFF
-	few	TRBV14	TRBJ2-1	TGTGCCAGCAGCCAGGGAGGTCGGCCCTCCTACAATGAGCAGTTCTTC	CASSQGGRPSYNEQFF
-	-	TRBV4-2	TRBJ2-7	TGTGCCAGCAGCCAAGATTGGGCAGGGGCCTACGAGCAGTACTTC	CASSQDWAGAYEQYF
-	-	TRBV24-1	TRBJ2-5	TGTGCCACCTCCCCGGACCCAACTGGAGAGACCCAGTACTTC	CATSPDPTGETQYF
TRBD2	-	TRBV3-1	TRBJ2-1	TGTGCCAGCAGCCAACCGGTTCTTAGCGGGATGAAGGAGCAGTTCTTC	CASSQPVLSGMKEQFF
-	-	TRBV7-9	TRBJ1-5	TGTGCCAGCAGCTTCAATGGGGGGATTCAGCCCCAGCATTTT	CASSFNGGIQPQHF
TRBD2	-	TRBV5-1	TRBJ2-3	TGCGCCAGCAGCTTGGGGACTAGCGGGGACACAGATACGCAGTATTTT	CASSLGTSGDTDTQYF
-	many	TRBV9	TRBJ1-1	TGTGCCAGCAGCGTAGCCGTGAACACTGAAGCTTTCTTT	CASSVAVNTEAFF
TRBD1	many	TRBV6-5	TRBJ2-5	TGTGCCAGCAGCCCCGGGACAGACATCTACCAAGAGACCCAGTACTTC	CASSPGTDIYQETQYF
TRBD1	-	TRBV5-6	TRBJ2-3	TGTGCCAGCAGCTCTATGACAGGGCTTAGCACAGATACGCAGTATTTT	CASSSMTGLSTDTQYF
TRBD1	-	TRBV5-1	TRBJ1-3	TGCGCCAGCAGCCCCCGGGACAGGACCTACTACTCTGGAAACACCATATATTTT	CASSPRDRTYYSGNTIYF
-	-	TRBV9	TRBJ2-1	TGTGCCAGCAGCGTCCTTCCCAGTCACAATGAGCAGTTCTTC	CASSVLPSHNEQFF
-	-	TRBV21-1	TRBJ2-1	TGTGCCAGCAGCAAAGACCGGCTAGTGGTCGAGAATGAGCAGTTCTTC	CASSKDRLVVENEQFF
-	-	TRBV18	TRBJ1-1	TGTGCCAGCTCACCCCGAAACTTAGCGGTTCGTTTGACTGAAGCTTTCTTT	CASSPRNLAVRLTEAFF
-	-	TRBV5-4	TRBJ2-2	TGTGCCAGCAGCAGGGACGGACAGAACACCGGGGAGCTGTTTTTT	CASSRDGQNTGELFF
TRBD2	-	TRBV4-2	TRBJ2-2	TGTGCCAGCAGCAAGACTAGCGGGGAAGGTGACACCGGGGAGCTGTTTTTT	CASSKTSGEGDTGELFF
-	-	TRBV7-9	TRBJ1-4	TGTGCCAGCAGCTTAGGGACACCGGGAAAACTGTTTTTT	CASSLGTPGKLFF